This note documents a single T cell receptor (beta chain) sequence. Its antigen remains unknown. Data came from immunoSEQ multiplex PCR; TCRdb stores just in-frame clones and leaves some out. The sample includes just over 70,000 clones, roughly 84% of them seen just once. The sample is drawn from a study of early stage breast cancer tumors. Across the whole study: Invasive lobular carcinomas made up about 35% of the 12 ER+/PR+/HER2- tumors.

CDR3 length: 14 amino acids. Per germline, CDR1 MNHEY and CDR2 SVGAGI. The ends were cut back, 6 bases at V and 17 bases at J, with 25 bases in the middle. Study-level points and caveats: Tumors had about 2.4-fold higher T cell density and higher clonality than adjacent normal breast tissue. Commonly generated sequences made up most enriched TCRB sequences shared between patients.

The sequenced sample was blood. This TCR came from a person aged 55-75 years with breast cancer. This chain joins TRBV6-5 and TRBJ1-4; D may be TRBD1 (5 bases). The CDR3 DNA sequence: TGTGCCAGCAGGTCGTGGGACCGGGCTGGGATCCTTTTTTTT. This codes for CASRSWDRAGILFF.